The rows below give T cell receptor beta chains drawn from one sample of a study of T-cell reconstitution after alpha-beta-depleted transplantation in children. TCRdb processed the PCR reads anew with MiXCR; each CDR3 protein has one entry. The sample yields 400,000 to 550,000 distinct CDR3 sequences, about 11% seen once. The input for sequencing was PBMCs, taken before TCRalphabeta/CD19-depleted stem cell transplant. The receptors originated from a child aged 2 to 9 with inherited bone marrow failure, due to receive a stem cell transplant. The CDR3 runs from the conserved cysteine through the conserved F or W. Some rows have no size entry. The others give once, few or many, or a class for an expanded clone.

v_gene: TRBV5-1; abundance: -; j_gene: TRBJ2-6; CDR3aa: CASLPRGAGESGANVLTF
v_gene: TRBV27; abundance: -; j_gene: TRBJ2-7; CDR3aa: CASTSRDYEQYF
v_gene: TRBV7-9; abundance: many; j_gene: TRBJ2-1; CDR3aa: CASSLLPSGSNNEQFF
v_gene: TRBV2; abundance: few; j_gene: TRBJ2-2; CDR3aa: CATTLNTGELFF
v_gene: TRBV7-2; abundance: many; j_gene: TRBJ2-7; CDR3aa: CASSLLYSYEQYF
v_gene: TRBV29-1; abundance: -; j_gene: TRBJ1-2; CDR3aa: CSVIPGISYGYTF
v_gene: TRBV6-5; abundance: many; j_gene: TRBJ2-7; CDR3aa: CASSYPGQTGEQYF
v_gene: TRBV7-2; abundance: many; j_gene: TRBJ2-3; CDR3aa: CASSSLAVTDTQYF
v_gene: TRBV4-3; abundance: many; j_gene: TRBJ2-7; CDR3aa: CASSQELGDGREQYF
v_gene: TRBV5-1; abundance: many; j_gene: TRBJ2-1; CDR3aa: CASSYILAGDNEQFF
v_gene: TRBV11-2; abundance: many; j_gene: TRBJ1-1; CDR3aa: CASGGPWSNVMNTEAFF
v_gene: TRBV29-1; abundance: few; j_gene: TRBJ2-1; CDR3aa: CSVEEGVSAYNEQFF
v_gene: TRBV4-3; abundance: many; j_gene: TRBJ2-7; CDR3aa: CASSPGRTSGTYEQYF
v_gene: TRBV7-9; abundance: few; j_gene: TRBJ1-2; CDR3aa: CASSHIVREDYGYTF
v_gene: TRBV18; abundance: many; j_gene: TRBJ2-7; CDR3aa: CASSPVHGEQYF
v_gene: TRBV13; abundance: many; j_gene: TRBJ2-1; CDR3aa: CASSLGDEGLEQFF
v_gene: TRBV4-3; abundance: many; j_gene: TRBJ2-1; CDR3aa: CASSQGSGRAYNEQFF
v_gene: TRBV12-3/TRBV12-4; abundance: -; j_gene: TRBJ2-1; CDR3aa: CASRMGANEQFF
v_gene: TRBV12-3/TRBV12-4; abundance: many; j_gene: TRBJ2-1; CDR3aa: CASSPRAEQFF
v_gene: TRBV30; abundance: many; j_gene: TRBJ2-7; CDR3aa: CAWSVPGAYEQYF